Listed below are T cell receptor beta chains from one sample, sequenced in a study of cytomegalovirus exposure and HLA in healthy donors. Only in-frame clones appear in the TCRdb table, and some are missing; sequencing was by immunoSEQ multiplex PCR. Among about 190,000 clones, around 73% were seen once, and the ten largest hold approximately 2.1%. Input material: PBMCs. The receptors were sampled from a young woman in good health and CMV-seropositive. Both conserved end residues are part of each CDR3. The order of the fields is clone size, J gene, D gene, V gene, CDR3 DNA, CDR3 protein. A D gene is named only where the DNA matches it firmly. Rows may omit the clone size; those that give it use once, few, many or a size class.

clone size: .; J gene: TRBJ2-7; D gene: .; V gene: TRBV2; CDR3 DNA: TGTGCCAGCAGTGATGAGGGTTTAAGCTACGAGCAGTACTTC; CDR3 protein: CASSDEGLSYEQYF
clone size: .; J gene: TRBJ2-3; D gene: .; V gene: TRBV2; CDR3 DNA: TGTGCCAGCAGTGTCAGGGGAGACACAGATACGCAGTATTTT; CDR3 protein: CASSVRGDTDTQYF
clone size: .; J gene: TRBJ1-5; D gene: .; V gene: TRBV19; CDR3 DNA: TGTGCCAGTAGACTACGTTCAACAGGGAGCCATCAGCCCCAGCATTTT; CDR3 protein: CASRLRSTGSHQPQHF
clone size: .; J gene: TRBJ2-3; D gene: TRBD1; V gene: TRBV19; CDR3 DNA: TGTGCCAGTAGTATGACGACAGGGGGCGCAGATACGCAGTATTTT; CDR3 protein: CASSMTTGGADTQYF
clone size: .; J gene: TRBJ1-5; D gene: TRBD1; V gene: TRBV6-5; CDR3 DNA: TGTGCCAGCAGCCGAAGGACAGGGGTTGCCCAGCATTTT; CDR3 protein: CASSRRTGVAQHF
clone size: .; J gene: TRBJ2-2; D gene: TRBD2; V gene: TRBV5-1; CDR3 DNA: TGCGCCAGCAGCTTGGTGGCTAGCGGGACGGGGGAGCTGTTTTTT; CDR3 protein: CASSLVASGTGELFF
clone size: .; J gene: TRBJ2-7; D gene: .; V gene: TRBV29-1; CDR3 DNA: TGCAGCGTCAGGACAGAAACCTACGAGCAGTACTTC; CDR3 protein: CSVRTETYEQYF
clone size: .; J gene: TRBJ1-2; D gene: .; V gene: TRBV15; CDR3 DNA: TGTGCCACCAGCAGAGGGGGGGCTAACTATGGCTACACCTTC; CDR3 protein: CATSRGGANYGYTF
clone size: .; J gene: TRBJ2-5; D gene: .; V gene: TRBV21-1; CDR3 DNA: TGTGCCAGCAGCAAAGAGGAGGGGGAGACCCAGTACTTC; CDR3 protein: CASSKEEGETQYF
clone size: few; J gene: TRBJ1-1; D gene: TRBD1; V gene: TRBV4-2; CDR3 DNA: TGTGCCAGCAGCCAAGAATCATACAGGGGGAGAGAGAACACTGAAGCTTTCTTT; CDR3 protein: CASSQESYRGRENTEAFF
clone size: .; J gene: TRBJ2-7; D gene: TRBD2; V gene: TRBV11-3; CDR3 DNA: TGTGCCAGCAGCTTAGCCAGCGGGGGGAACTACGAGCAGTACTTC; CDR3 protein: CASSLASGGNYEQYF
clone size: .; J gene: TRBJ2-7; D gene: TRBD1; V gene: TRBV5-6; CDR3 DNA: TGTGCCAGCAGCTTGGCCGCAGGGGGCATAGCCTACGAGCAGTACTTC; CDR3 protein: CASSLAAGGIAYEQYF
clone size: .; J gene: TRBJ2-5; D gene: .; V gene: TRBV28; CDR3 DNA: TGTGCCAGCAACCGGGTCGGGAAAAATCAAGAGACCCAGTACTTC; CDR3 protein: CASNRVGKNQETQYF
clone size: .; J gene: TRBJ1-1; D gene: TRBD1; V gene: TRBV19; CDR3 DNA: TGTGCCAGTAGTAGGGACAGCCAGCTCATGAACACTGAAGCTTTCTTT; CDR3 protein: CASSRDSQLMNTEAFF
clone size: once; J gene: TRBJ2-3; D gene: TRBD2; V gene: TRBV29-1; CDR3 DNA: TGCAGCGTTGCCCTAGCGGGAGGGGCAGATACGCAGTATTTT; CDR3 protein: CSVALAGGADTQYF
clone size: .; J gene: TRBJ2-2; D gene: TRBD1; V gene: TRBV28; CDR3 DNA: TGTGCCAGCATCCATCTAAGGGACAGTGGCACCGGGGAGCTGTTTTTT; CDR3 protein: CASIHLRDSGTGELFF
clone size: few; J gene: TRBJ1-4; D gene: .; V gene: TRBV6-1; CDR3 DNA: TGTGCCAGCAGCCTGACGGCGGGTAATGAAAAACTGTTTTTT; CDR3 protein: CASSLTAGNEKLFF
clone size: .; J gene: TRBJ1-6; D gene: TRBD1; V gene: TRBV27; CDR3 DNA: TGTGCCAGCAGAACTTTCTCCAGACAGGGGAGCTCCTATAATTCACCCCTCCACTTT; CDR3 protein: CASRTFSRQGSSYNSPLHF
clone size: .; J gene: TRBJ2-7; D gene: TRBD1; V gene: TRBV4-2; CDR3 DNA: TGTGCCAGCAGCCAAGATGGCCCGGACAGGGATTCCTACGAGCAGTACTTC; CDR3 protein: CASSQDGPDRDSYEQYF
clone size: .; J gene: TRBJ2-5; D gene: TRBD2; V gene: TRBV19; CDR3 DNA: TGTGCCAGTAGTACGGGGACTAGCGGGAGGAAGACCCAGTACTTC; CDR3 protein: CASSTGTSGRKTQYF
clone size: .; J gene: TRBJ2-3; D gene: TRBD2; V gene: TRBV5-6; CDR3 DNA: TGTGCCAGCAGCCCAGGAACGAGCGGGAATGTCGATACGCAGTATTTT; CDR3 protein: CASSPGTSGNVDTQYF
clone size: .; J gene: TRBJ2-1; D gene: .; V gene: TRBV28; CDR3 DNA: TGTGCCAGCAGTCCATCCCTAGGAGGGGTCGGCAATGAGCAGTTCTTC; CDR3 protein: CASSPSLGGVGNEQFF
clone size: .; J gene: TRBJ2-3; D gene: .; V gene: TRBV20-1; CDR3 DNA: TGCAGTGCTACGGCAGGCGATACGCAGTATTTT; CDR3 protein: CSATAGDTQYF
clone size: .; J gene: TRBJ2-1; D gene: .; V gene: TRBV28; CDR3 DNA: TGTGCCAGCAGTTCACCCGGCGGCTCCAGCTCCTACAATGAGCAGTTCTTC; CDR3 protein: CASSSPGGSSSYNEQFF
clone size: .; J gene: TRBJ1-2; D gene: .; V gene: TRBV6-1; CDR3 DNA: TGTGCCAGCAGTGAAGCCCACCTCCAGACAGTCAACTATGGCTACACCTTC; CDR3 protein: CASSEAHLQTVNYGYTF
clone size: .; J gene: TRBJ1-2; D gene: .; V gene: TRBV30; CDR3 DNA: TGTGCCTGGAGTGGGCAGGGAATTCGGGGCTACACCTTC; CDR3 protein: CAWSGQGIRGYTF
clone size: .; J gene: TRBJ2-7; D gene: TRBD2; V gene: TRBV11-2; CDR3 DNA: TGTGCCAGCAGCTACTCCAGCGGGAGTTACGAGCAGTACTTC; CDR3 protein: CASSYSSGSYEQYF
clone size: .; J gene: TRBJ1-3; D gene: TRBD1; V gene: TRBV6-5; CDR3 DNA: TGTGCCAGCAGTTACCGTAGACAGGGTGGTGGAAACACCATATATTTT; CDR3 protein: CASSYRRQGGGNTIYF
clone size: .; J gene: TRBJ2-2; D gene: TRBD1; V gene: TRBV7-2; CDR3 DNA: TGTGCCAGCAGCCCTGGACAGGGGGAGAATACCGGGGAGCTGTTTTTT; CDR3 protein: CASSPGQGENTGELFF
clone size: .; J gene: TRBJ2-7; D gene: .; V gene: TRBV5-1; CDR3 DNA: TGCGCCAGCTACAACCAGGGGATAGGGGAGCAGTACTTC; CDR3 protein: CASYNQGIGEQYF
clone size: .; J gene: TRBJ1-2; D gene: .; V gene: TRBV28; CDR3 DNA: TGTGCCAGCGCGGTTTCGGGAGGACGGCCCCGTGGCTACACCTTC; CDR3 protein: CASAVSGGRPRGYTF
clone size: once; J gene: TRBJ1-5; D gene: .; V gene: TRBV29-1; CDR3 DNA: TGCAGCGCCGCCGCTAATAGCAATCAGCCCCAGCATTTT; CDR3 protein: CSAAANSNQPQHF
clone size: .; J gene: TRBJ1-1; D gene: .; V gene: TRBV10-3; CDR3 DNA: TGTGCCATCAGAGAACAGGGAGTGATCACTGAAGCTTTCTTT; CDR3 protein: CAIREQGVITEAFF
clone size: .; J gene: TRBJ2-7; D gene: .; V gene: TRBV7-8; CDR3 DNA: TGTGCCAGCAAACGTCGGGGGACAGCGGTCTACGAGCAGTACTTC; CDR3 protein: CASKRRGTAVYEQYF
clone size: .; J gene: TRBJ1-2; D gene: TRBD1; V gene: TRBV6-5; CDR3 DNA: TGTGCCAGCAGTCCGGGGACAGGGATTAGCTATGGCTACACCTTC; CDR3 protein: CASSPGTGISYGYTF
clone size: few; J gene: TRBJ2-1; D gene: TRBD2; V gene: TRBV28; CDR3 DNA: TGTGCCAGCACCCGTCGGATAGCGGGATTTCACGACCGCTCCTACAATGAGCAGTTCTTC; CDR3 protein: CASTRRIAGFHDRSYNEQFF
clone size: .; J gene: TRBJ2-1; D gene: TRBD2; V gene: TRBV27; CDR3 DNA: TGTGCCAGCAGTTTATACTTAGCGGGAGTTTACAATGAGCAGTTCTTC; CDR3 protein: CASSLYLAGVYNEQFF
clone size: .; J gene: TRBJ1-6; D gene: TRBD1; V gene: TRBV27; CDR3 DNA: TGTGCCAGCAGTTCGACAGGGGGCGAGGGGAGCTCCTATAATTCACCCCTCCACTTT; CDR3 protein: CASSSTGGEGSSYNSPLHF
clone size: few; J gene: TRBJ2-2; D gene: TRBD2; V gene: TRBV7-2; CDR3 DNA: TGTGCCAGCAACCAGCGGGGGGCCAACACCGGGGAGCTGTTTTTT; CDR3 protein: CASNQRGANTGELFF
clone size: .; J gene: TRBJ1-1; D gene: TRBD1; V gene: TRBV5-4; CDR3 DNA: TGTGCCAGCAGCTTGGTTCAGGGGGCATCTGAAGCTTTCTTT; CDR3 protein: CASSLVQGASEAFF
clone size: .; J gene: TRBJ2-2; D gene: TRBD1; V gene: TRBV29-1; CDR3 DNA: TGCAGCGTCAGGGGGCTCGGCACCGGGGAGCTGTTTTTT; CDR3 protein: CSVRGLGTGELFF
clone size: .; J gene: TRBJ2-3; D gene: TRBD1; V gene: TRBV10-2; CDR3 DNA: TGCGCCAGCAGGGCCTCCCGGACAGGGTACCCAGATACGCAGTATTTT; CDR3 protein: CASRASRTGYPDTQYF
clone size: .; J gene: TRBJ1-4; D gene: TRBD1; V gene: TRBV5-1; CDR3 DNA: TGCGCCAGCAGCTGGGGACAGGGAGACGAAAAACTGTTTTTT; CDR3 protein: CASSWGQGDEKLFF
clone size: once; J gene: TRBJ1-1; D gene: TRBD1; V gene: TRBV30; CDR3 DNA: TGTGCCACACAGGGGGGCCTGAAGACGAACACTGAAGCTTTCTTT; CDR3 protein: CATQGGLKTNTEAFF
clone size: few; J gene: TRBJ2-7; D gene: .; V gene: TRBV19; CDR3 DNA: TGTGCCAGTAGTATAGATCTTGACAGGTTCAACGAGCAGTACTTC; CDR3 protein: CASSIDLDRFNEQYF
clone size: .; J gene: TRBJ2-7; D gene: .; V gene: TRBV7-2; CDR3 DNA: TGTGCCAGCAGCCTCGGGACCTACGAGCAGTACTTC; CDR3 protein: CASSLGTYEQYF
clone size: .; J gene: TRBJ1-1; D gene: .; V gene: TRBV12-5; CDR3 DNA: TGTGCTACCGCACGGGAGCCGAACACTGAAGCTTTCTTT; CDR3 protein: CATAREPNTEAFF
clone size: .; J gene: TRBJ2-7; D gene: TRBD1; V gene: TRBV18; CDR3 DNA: TGTGCCAGCTCACCAAGGGGACAGAGCTCCTACGAGCAGTACTTC; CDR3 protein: CASSPRGQSSYEQYF
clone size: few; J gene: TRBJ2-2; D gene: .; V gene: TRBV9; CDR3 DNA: TGTGCCAGCAGCGTACGAGATTTTCGCACCGGGGAGCTGTTTTTT; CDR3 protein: CASSVRDFRTGELFF
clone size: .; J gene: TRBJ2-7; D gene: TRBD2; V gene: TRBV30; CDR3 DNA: TGTGCCTGGAAGCCTGAGGGGCTAGCGGGATCCACGCACGAGCAGTACTTC; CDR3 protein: CAWKPEGLAGSTHEQYF
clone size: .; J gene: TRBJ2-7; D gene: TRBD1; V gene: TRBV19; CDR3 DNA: TGTGCCAGTAGTGTCGACAGGGGAAACTACGAGCAGTACTTC; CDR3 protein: CASSVDRGNYEQYF
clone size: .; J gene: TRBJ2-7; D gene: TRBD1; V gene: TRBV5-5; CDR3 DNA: TGTGCCAGCAGCCCGGATGCCGGGACAGGGACATACGAGCAGTACTTC; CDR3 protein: CASSPDAGTGTYEQYF
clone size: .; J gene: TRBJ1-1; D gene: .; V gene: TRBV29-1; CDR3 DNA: TGCAGCGTTGACGAGGTAGCCGGGGGAGCTTTCTTT; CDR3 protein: CSVDEVAGGAFF
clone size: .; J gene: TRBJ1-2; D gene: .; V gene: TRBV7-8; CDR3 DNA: TGTGCCAGCAGCTCTTGGAGGAATAGCGGACTCTATGGCTACACCTTC; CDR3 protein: CASSSWRNSGLYGYTF
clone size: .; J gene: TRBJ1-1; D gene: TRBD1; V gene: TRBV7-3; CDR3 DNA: TGTGCCAGCAGCGCCGGGACAGGGAACACTGAAGCTTTCTTT; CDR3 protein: CASSAGTGNTEAFF